This record concerns one T cell receptor beta chain sequence. No antigen is known for it. A quantity of roughly 0.5 to 1 ug RNA underwent reverse transcription using random hexamers. Multiplex immunoSEQ PCR targeted 54 Vbeta and 13 Jbeta TCR beta segments. MiXCR, applied by TCRdb to the immunoSEQ multiplex PCR reads, yields one record per CDR3 protein. Altogether some 100,000 distinct CDR3 sequences are present, around 95% being singletons, with the ten largest covering around 0.3%. The data originate from a study of CD8 T cells in Susac syndrome. Study conclusions and caveats: The study found that Susac CD8+ clonal expansion peaked in TEMRA cells and active patients.

Blood CD8+ and CD4+ T cells underwent high-throughput TCR beta sequencing. TEMRA cells underwent FACS enrichment and CD8+ and CD4+ T cells underwent negative isolation. The receptor comes from a human donor with Susac syndrome. The source material was CD8+ T cells from PBMCs.

CDR3 sequence reads: CAKMGGEYSYNEQFF. CDR3 coding DNA: TGCGCCAAAATGGGGGGAGAATACTCCTACAATGAGCAGTTCTTC. The chain has TRBV5-1 and TRBJ2-1; D is perhaps TRBD2 (6 bases). This CDR3 is built from 15 residues. Germline values: CDR1 SGHRS, CDR2 YFSETQ. Trimming pared 9 bases from V and 0 bases from J, leaving 16 bases between.